The rows below give T cell receptor beta chains drawn from one sample of a study of T cells in tuberculosis. Libraries were prepared by immunoSEQ multiplex PCR; TCRdb keeps only in-frame clonotypes and omits some of them. The data show roughly 34,000 clones, roughly 85% seen once. The source was PBMCs, collected at tuberculosis diagnosis. The receptors here all came from an adult with tuberculosis. Both conserved end residues are part of each CDR3. A D gene is named only where the DNA matches it firmly. Some rows have no size entry. The others give once, few or many, or a class for an expanded clone.

DNA: TGTGCCAGCAGCGTAGGGTCCTCCCTACTGAACACTGAAGCTTTCTTT
CDR3: CASSVGSSLLNTEAFF
V: TRBV9
J: TRBJ1-1
D: -
size: -

DNA: TGTGCCTGGAGGCGACGGGACAGGTTTAATTCACCCCTCCACTTT
CDR3: CAWRRRDRFNSPLHF
V: TRBV30
J: TRBJ1-6
D: TRBD1
size: few

DNA: TGTGCCAGCAGCCGTAGACCGGGGTTGGGCTATAATTCACCCCTCCACTTT
CDR3: CASSRRPGLGYNSPLHF
V: TRBV11-2
J: TRBJ1-6
D: -
size: few

DNA: TGTGCCAGTAGTTTACAACCTGCAACTAATGAAAAACTGTTTTTT
CDR3: CASSLQPATNEKLFF
V: TRBV19
J: TRBJ1-4
D: -
size: -

DNA: TGTGCCAGCAGTTACTCCTCCGGGAATTCCTACGAGCAGTACTTC
CDR3: CASSYSSGNSYEQYF
V: TRBV6-5
J: TRBJ2-7
D: -
size: once

DNA: TGTGCCTGGAGTGTACTTGCTAACTATGGCTACACCTTC
CDR3: CAWSVLANYGYTF
V: TRBV30
J: TRBJ1-2
D: -
size: -

DNA: TGTGCCAGCTCCTTAAGTGAGGGCGACAAACTGTTTTTT
CDR3: CASSLSEGDKLFF
V: TRBV18
J: TRBJ1-4
D: -
size: -

DNA: TGCGCCAGCAGCCAAGATCAGGGTACCCACCAAACCCAGAATTCACCCCTCCACTTT
CDR3: CASSQDQGTHQTQNSPLHF
V: TRBV4-1
J: TRBJ1-6
D: -
size: few

DNA: TGTGCCAGCAGCCCTCGACTAGCGGGGGAGATCACAGATACGCAGTATTTT
CDR3: CASSPRLAGEITDTQYF
V: TRBV7-6
J: TRBJ2-3
D: TRBD2
size: -

DNA: TGTGCCAGCAGCCCCGACCCTGGGAGCTCTGGGGCCAACGTCCTGACTTTC
CDR3: CASSPDPGSSGANVLTF
V: TRBV5-4
J: TRBJ2-6
D: -
size: -

DNA: TGTGCCAGCAGCTTGTACGGGAAGGCTGAAGCTTTCTTT
CDR3: CASSLYGKAEAFF
V: TRBV5-6
J: TRBJ1-1
D: -
size: -

DNA: TGTGCCTCCCGACTAGCAGATACGCAGTATTTT
CDR3: CASRLADTQYF
V: TRBV6-1
J: TRBJ2-3
D: -
size: -

DNA: TGTGCCAGCAGGAAGGCTAGCGGGAGCAGAAAGACCCAGTACTTC
CDR3: CASRKASGSRKTQYF
V: TRBV6-5
J: TRBJ2-5
D: TRBD2
size: -

DNA: TGTGCCAGCAGCTTATTTAGGGGACAGCGACTCTACGAGCAGTACTTC
CDR3: CASSLFRGQRLYEQYF
V: TRBV13
J: TRBJ2-7
D: TRBD1
size: -

DNA: TGTGCCACCGAAGCGGGGGGCTTCAATGAGCAGTTCTTC
CDR3: CATEAGGFNEQFF
V: TRBV7-9
J: TRBJ2-1
D: TRBD2
size: -

DNA: TGCGCCAGCAGCCAAGGGTCTAGTCCACCATACGAGCAGTACTTC
CDR3: CASSQGSSPPYEQYF
V: TRBV4-3
J: TRBJ2-7
D: -
size: -